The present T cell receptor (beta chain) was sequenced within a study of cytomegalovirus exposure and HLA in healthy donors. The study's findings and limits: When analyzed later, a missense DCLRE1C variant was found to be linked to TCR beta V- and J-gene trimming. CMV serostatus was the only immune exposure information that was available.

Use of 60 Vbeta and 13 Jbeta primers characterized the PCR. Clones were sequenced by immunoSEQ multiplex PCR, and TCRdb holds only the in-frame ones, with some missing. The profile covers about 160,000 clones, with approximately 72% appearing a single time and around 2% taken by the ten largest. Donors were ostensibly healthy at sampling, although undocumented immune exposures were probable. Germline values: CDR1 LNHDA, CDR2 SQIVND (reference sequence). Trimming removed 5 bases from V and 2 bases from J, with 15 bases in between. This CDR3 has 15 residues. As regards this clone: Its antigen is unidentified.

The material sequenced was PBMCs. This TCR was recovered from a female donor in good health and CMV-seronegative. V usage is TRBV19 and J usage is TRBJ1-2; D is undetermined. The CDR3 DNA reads TGTGCCAGTAGTCCGAACCTCATGGGCAACTATGGCTACACCTTC. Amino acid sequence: CASSPNLMGNYGYTF.